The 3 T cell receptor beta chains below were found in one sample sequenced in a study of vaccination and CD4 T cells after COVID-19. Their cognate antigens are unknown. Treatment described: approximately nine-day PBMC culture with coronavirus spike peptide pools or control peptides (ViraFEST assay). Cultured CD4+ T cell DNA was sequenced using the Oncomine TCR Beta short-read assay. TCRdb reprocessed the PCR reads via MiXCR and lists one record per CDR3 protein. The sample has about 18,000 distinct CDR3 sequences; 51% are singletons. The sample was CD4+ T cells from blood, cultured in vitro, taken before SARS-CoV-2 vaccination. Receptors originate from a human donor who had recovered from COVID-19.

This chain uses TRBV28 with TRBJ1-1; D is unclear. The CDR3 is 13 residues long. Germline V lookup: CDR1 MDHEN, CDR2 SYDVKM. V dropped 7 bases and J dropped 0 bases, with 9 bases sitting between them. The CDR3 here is CASTDPMNTEAFF. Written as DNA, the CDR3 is TGTGCCAGCACGGACCCCATGAACACTGAAGCTTTCTTT.

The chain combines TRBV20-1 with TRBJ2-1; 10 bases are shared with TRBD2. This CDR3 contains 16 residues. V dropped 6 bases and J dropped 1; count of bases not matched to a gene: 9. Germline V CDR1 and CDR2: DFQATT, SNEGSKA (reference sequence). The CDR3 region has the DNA TGCAGTGCCAGGATGCCACTAGCGGGATCCTACAATGAGCAGTTCTTC. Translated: CSARMPLAGSYNEQFF.

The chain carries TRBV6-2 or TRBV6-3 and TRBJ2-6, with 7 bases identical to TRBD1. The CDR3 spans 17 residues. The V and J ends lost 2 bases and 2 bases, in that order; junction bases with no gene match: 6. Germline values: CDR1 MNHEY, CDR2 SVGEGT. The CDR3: CASSYPQGRAGANVLTF. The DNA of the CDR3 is TGTGCCAGCAGTTACCCACAGGGGCGGGCTGGGGCCAACGTCCTGACTTTC.